This T cell receptor (beta chain) derives from a study of PD-1 blockade in classical Hodgkin lymphoma. With respect to this clone: Its matching antigen is unknown.

All patients experienced relapse after autologous stem cell transplantation, and brentuximab vedotin exposure was variable. The patients, who had relapsed/refractory classical Hodgkin lymphoma, achieved best responses of complete response, partial response or progressive disease. Germline CDR1 SGHTA, CDR2 FQGNSA. This CDR3 contains 14 residues. The V and J ends lost 1 base and 5 bases respectively, with 11 bases between them. Clones were sequenced by immunoSEQ multiplex PCR, and TCRdb holds only the in-frame ones, with some missing. The data contain more than 60,000 clones, more than 75% of them singletons. Broader study findings: Complete responders started with a diversity level that resembled newly diagnosed patients at baseline. Those starting nivolumab under 1 year post-ASCT were excluded. Compared with baseline, CD4+ but not CD8+ TCR diversity had risen significantly by C4D1.

This receptor was taken from a human donor with classical Hodgkin lymphoma. Sequencing used peripheral blood mononuclear cells (PBMCs), obtained at baseline. The chain links TRBV7-2 to TRBJ2-5; D unresolved. This chain's CDR3 is CASSLGQAMETQYF. DNA of the CDR3: TGTGCCAGCAGCTTAGGTCAGGCTATGGAGACCCAGTACTTC.